These 30 T cell receptor beta chains originate from one sample sequenced in a study of shared clonotypes between healthy human individuals. Using immunoSEQ multiplex PCR, the repertoire was profiled, and TCRdb retains in-frame clones only, with some absent. The sample yields more than 2 million clones, around 95% seen once. The sample was naive CD4+ T cells sorted from blood. The subset denotes: CD45RA+ positively selected. The receptors here all came from a man aged 18 to 35 in good health.

J is TRBJ2-7 and V is TRBV6-1, with 7 bases matching TRBD1. The germline gives CDR1 MNHNS, CDR2 SASEGT. The CDR3 spans 15 residues. Unmatched junction bases numbered 8, after V lost 2 bases and J lost 4 bases. Written as DNA, the CDR3 is TGTGCCAGCAGTGAAATCTCCAGGGGGAGATACGAGCAGTACTTC. This codes for CASSEISRGRYEQYF.

The chain combines TRBV5-1 with TRBJ1-5; D might be TRBD1 (5 bases). Germline-derived CDR1 and CDR2 are SGHRS and YFSETQ. V lost 0 bases to trimming and J lost 3 bases, with 13 bases between them. CDR3 size: 16 residues. In DNA form, the CDR3 reads TGCGCCAGCAGCTTGGGTGGGACGGTAGACAATCAGCCCCAGCATTTT. It specifies CASSLGGTVDNQPQHF.

The chain carries TRBV10-3 and TRBJ2-6, with TRBD1 matching 7 bases. This CDR3 is 17 amino acids long. The V and J ends lost 6 bases and 0 bases, in that order; junction bases with no gene match: 8. The V gene's germline CDR1 is ENHRY and CDR2 SYGVKD. The DNA for the CDR3 is TGTGCCATCAGCCGGGGACAGTTTAACTCTGGGGCCAACGTCCTGACTTTC. Its translation is CAISRGQFNSGANVLTF.

The rearrangement links TRBV10-3 to TRBJ2-7; TRBD1 matches at 7 bases. Germline V gene sequence: CDR1 ENHRY, CDR2 SYGVKD. V shed 0 bases, J shed 2 bases, and the junction held 1 base outside the gene matches. The CDR3 is 14 residues long. The CDR3 DNA is TGTGCCATCAGTGAGTCGAGGGGGCCCTACGAGCAGTACTTC. It is translated as CAISESRGPYEQYF.

The chain links TRBV9 to TRBJ2-3; tentative D call: TRBD2 (5 bases). Deletions cut 0 bases from V and 0 bases from J, with 11 bases between. The CDR3 spans 16 residues. CDR1 and CDR2 from the germline V gene are SGDLS and YYNGEE. CDR3 coding DNA: TGTGCCAGCAGCGTAGTAGGAGGTCGTAGCACAGATACGCAGTATTTT. Its protein is CASSVVGGRSTDTQYF.

This clone was detected once. The genes are TRBV5-1 and TRBJ2-1, with D possibly being TRBD1 or TRBD2 (5 bases each). The CDR3 totals 14 residues. The V gene lost 0 bases and the J gene lost 8 bases, with 12 bases spanning the gap. Germline CDR1 SGHRS, CDR2 YFSETQ. The CDR3 DNA is TGCGCCAGCAGCTTGGGGGGGAGTACCCATGAGCAGTTCTTC. Its translation is CASSLGGSTHEQFF.

In the case of this clone: The sample has other DNA sequences that encode this CDR3 too. This chain links TRBV30 with TRBJ2-7, with D possibly being TRBD1 or TRBD2 (6 bases each). The CDR3 covers 12 residues. The germline CDR1 and CDR2 sequences are GTSNPN and SVGIG (reference sequence). Between the trimmed V and J ends, which lost 3 bases and 4 bases, there was a span of 10 bases. The CDR3 protein is CAWSEGGYEQYF. CDR3 bases: TGTGCCTGGAGCGAGGGGGGTTACGAGCAGTACTTC. Using reference TRBV30 and TRBJ2-7 for the parts outside the CDR3, the full variable domain is SQTIHQWPATLVQPVGSPLSLECTVEGTSNPNLYWYRQAAGRGLQLLFYSVGIGQISSEVPQNLSASRPQDRQFILSSKKLLLSDSGFYLCAWSEGGYEQYFGPGTRLTVT.

The V and J genes are TRBV6-1 and TRBJ2-4; D not resolved. CDR1 and CDR2 (germline): MNHNS, SASEGT. The CDR3 is 16 residues long. V was cut by 3 bases and J by 1 base, with 13 bases left in between. The CDR3 nucleotides are TGTGCCAGCAGTGACAGGCCTACCGGGGCCAAAAACATTCAGTACTTC. Translation gives CASSDRPTGAKNIQYF.

This chain uses TRBV2 with TRBJ2-1; D gene unclear. Deletions cut 3 bases from V and 3 bases from J, with 12 bases between. Germline V gene sequence: CDR1 SNHLY, CDR2 FYNNEI. The CDR3 loop spans 15 amino acids. The CDR3 region is CASSDGVYRYNEQFF. The CDR3 bases are TGTGCCAGCAGTGACGGCGTCTACCGCTACAATGAGCAGTTCTTC.

The V gene is TRBV5-1, the J gene TRBJ2-7; D remains ambiguous. Trimming removed 5 bases from V and 0 bases from J, with 15 bases in between. CDR1 and CDR2 (germline): SGHRS, YFSETQ. The CDR3 runs to 15 residues. The CDR3 DNA reads as TGCGCCAGCAGACCAGACGCGACTTCCTCCTACGAGCAGTACTTC. This codes for CASRPDATSSYEQYF.

The chain couples TRBV9 to TRBJ2-7; 7 bases agree with TRBD2. The V gene end was trimmed by 0 bases and the J gene end by 3 bases; junction bases not matched to a gene: 6. CDR1 and CDR2 from the germline V gene are SGDLS and YYNGEE. The CDR3 has 15 amino acids. The CDR3 reads CASSVAGEGFYEQYF. The CDR3 DNA is TGTGCCAGCAGCGTAGCTGGGGAGGGGTTCTACGAGCAGTACTTC.

CDR3 in DNA: TGTGCCAGCGGTAGCGCCCCCACCGGGGAGCTGTTTTTT. It codes for CASGSAPTGELFF. The chain combines TRBV7-9 with TRBJ2-2; weak D call: TRBD2 (5 bases). V was shortened by 8 bases and J by 4 bases, with 11 bases between the two germline ends. Per germline, CDR1 SEHNR and CDR2 FQNEAQ (reference sequence). This CDR3 has 13 residues.

This rearrangement joins TRBV5-5 to TRBJ2-3; TRBD1 matches at 10 bases. CDR1 is SGHKS, CDR2 YYEKEE, per germline (reference sequence). J lost 3 bases, V lost 4 bases, and 11 bases had no gene match. The CDR3 has 17 residues. The CDR3 spells CASSRIEDRGRTDTQYF. The CDR3 nucleotides are TGTGCCAGCAGCCGTATCGAGGACAGGGGGAGAACAGATACGCAGTATTTT.

This clone occurred a few times. This chain joins TRBV29-1 and TRBJ1-2; D is unclear. Trimming shortened V by 7 bases and J by 6 bases, and 12 bases separated the two germline ends. The germline V gene has CDR1 SQVTM and CDR2 ANQGSEA. CDR3 size: 11 residues. DNA of the CDR3: TGCAGCGCCGTGACCGGACATGGCTACACCTTC. The encoded protein is CSAVTGHGYTF. Using reference TRBV29-1 and TRBJ1-2 for the parts outside the CDR3, the full variable domain is SAVISQKPSRDICQRGTSLTIQCQVDSQVTMMFWYRQQPGQSLTLIATANQGSEATYESGFVIDKFPISRPNLTFSTLTVSNMSPEDSSIYLCSAVTGHGYTFGSGTRLTVV.

This clone has only one observation. This rearrangement joins TRBV7-9 to TRBJ1-4; 7 bases fit TRBD1. The CDR3 covers 14 residues. The J segment lost 5 bases and the V segment lost 5 bases, leaving 5 bases of the junction unmatched. Germline V gene sequence: CDR1 SEHNR, CDR2 FQNEAQ (reference sequence). Here the CDR3 reads CASSPGTANEKLFF. CDR3 sequence (DNA): TGTGCCAGCAGCCCGGGGACAGCGAATGAAAAACTGTTTTTT. Drawing the rest from reference TRBV7-9 and TRBJ1-4, the complete variable domain is DTGVSQNPRHKITKRGQNVTFRCDPISEHNRLYWYRQTLGQGPEFLTYFQNEAQLEKSRLLSDRFSAERPKGSFSTLEIQRTEQGDSAMYLCASSPGTANEKLFFGSGTQLSVL.

This chain connects TRBV6-6 to TRBJ2-3, with D maybe TRBD1 (5 bases). Trimming took off 2 bases at V and 0 bases at J, with 6 bases between the two ends. Germline CDR1 MNHNY, CDR2 SVGAGI (reference sequence). The CDR3 is 14 amino acids. In nucleotides, the CDR3 is TGTGCCAGCAGTTACGGGGCTAGCACAGATACGCAGTATTTT. This gives the protein CASSYGASTDTQYF.

The gene calls are TRBV4-2 and TRBJ2-2, with 9 bases matching TRBD2. CDR1 and CDR2 from the germline V gene are LGHNA and YNFKEQ. CDR3 length: 17 residues. The V gene end was trimmed by 0 bases and the J gene end by 6 bases; junction bases not matched to a gene: 8. CDR3 amino acids: CASSQDPTGLAAGELFF. The CDR3 coding sequence is TGTGCCAGCAGCCAAGATCCTACGGGACTAGCCGCCGGGGAGCTGTTTTTT.

This chain uses TRBV5-1 with TRBJ2-1, with D possibly matching TRBD1 (6 bases). Per the germline V gene, CDR1 is SGHRS and CDR2 is YFSETQ. V shed 3 bases and J shed 3 bases, with 13 bases lying between them. The CDR3 is 15 residues long. The CDR3: CASSYTGPNYNEQFF. In DNA, the CDR3 is TGCGCCAGCAGCTACACAGGGCCCAACTACAATGAGCAGTTCTTC.

The rearrangement links TRBV5-3 to TRBJ2-7; TRBD1 might be the D (6 bases). TRBV5-3 carries the ORF label, with uncertain function. This CDR3 is 16 amino acids long. The V end was cut by 4 bases, the J end by 0 bases, with 17 bases between. CDR3 in amino acids: CARSGYRDTYSYEQYF. The CDR3 coding sequence is TGTGCCAGAAGCGGATACCGGGACACCTACTCCTACGAGCAGTACTTC.

The chain carries TRBV11-2 and TRBJ1-4; TRBD1 is a possible D gene (5 bases). Germline CDR1 reads SGHAT; CDR2 reads FQNNGV. CDR3 size: 18 residues. The ends were cut back, 4 bases at V and 3 bases at J, with 21 bases in the middle. The CDR3 DNA follows: TGTGCCAGCAGCTCCCGACTGGGGTTCGGGGCTGCTAATGAAAAACTGTTTTTT. It encodes CASSSRLGFGAANEKLFF.

CDR3 DNA: TGTGCTACCGGTAGCGGGGCCGCCCCCACAGATACGCAGTATTTT. Its protein product is CATGSGAAPTDTQYF. This rearrangement joins TRBV12-5 to TRBJ2-3, with 8 bases matching TRBD2. The CDR3 sequence is 15 residues long. Unmatched junction bases numbered 11, after V lost 10 bases and J lost 2 bases. Germline values: CDR1 LGHNT, CDR2 FRNRAP.

V gene TRBV4-1 combines with J gene TRBJ2-1; D unclear. The germline V gene encodes CDR1 MGHRA and CDR2 YSYEKL. Trimming took off 1 base at V and 6 bases at J, with 16 bases between the two ends. The length of the CDR3 is 16 residues. The CDR3 bases are TGCGCCAGCAGCCAAGTTTCGAGGAAGCTTATCAATGAGCAGTTCTTC. As protein: CASSQVSRKLINEQFF.

The gene calls are TRBV6-5 and TRBJ1-6; no definite D call. The CDR3 has 14 residues. V lost 8 bases to trimming and J lost 3 bases, with 11 bases between them. Germline CDR1 reads MNHEY; CDR2 reads SVGAGI. CDR3 nucleotide sequence: TGTGCCAGCCAAAAAACGGACTATAATTCACCCCTCCACTTT. Its protein product is CASQKTDYNSPLHF.

V usage is TRBV30 and J usage is TRBJ1-1; D unresolved. Germline values: CDR1 GTSNPN, CDR2 SVGIG (reference sequence). With 2 bases removed from V and 1 base from J, the gap between germline ends came to 14 bases. This CDR3 is 15 amino acids long. CDR3 DNA: TGTGCCTGGAGTTCTTCCGGGAGGGCGAACACTGAAGCTTTCTTT. This encodes CAWSSSGRANTEAFF. Using reference TRBV30 and TRBJ1-1 for the parts outside the CDR3, the full variable domain is SQTIHQWPATLVQPVGSPLSLECTVEGTSNPNLYWYRQAAGRGLQLLFYSVGIGQISSEVPQNLSASRPQDRQFILSSKKLLLSDSGFYLCAWSSSGRANTEAFFGQGTRLTVV.

J is TRBJ2-7 and V is TRBV10-3; weak D call: TRBD1 (6 bases). The V gene lost 1 base and the J gene lost 6 bases, with 16 bases spanning the gap. CDR3 length: 15 amino acids. The germline gives CDR1 ENHRY, CDR2 SYGVKD. Here the CDR3 reads CAISELQGSGVEQYF. DNA for the CDR3: TGTGCCATCAGTGAGTTACAGGGCAGCGGTGTCGAGCAGTACTTC.

Remarks on this clone: The sample has other DNA sequences that encode this CDR3 too. CDR3 bases: TGTGCCAGCAGCGACGGAGTGAACACTGAAGCTTTCTTT. Its protein product is CASSDGVNTEAFF. The chain joins TRBV2 to TRBJ1-1; no firm D call. Germline V gene sequence: CDR1 SNHLY, CDR2 FYNNEI. This CDR3 has 13 residues. V was cut by 6 bases and J by 0 bases, with 8 bases left in between.

The chain couples TRBV27 to TRBJ1-4; D not resolved. The V gene lost 4 bases and the J gene lost 0 bases, with 3 bases spanning the gap. This CDR3 is built from 13 residues. Germline V gene lookup returns CDR1 MNHEY and CDR2 SMNVEV (reference sequence). CDR3 bases: TGTGCCAGCAGTTCTCCAACTAATGAAAAACTGTTTTTT. This sequence encodes CASSSPTNEKLFF.

This chain links TRBV7-9 with TRBJ1-5; 9 bases align to TRBD1. V lost 7 bases to trimming and J lost 5 bases; unmatched junction nucleotides: 18. Germline CDR1 SEHNR, CDR2 FQNEAQ (reference sequence). The CDR3 covers 18 residues. CDR3 in DNA: TGTGCCAGCACCTTTGGGACAGGGACTAGAGGGGTTTATCAGCCCCAGCATTTT. Amino acid sequence: CASTFGTGTRGVYQPQHF.

The gene calls are TRBV30 and TRBJ1-1; maybe TRBD1 (6 bases). CDR3 size: 17 residues. The germline CDR1 and CDR2 sequences are GTSNPN and SVGIG (reference sequence). Trimming left V 6 bases short and J 0 bases short, with 23 bases between. The CDR3 here is CACFPRGGRFMNTEAFF. The CDR3 DNA is TGTGCCTGCTTCCCTAGGGGGGGGCGGTTCATGAACACTGAAGCTTTCTTT.

V gene TRBV28 combines with J gene TRBJ1-5; D remains unclear. CDR1 and CDR2 from the germline V gene are MDHEN and SYDVKM. V was trimmed by 6 bases and J by 0 bases, leaving 12 bases between them. The CDR3 consists of 15 residues. The CDR3 DNA reads as TGTGCCAGCAGATTACAGAGATATAGCAATCAGCCCCAGCATTTT. Protein product: CASRLQRYSNQPQHF. Filled out from reference TRBV28 and TRBJ1-5, the complete variable domain reads DVKVTQSSRYLVKRTGEKVFLECVQDMDHENMFWYRQDPGLGLRLIYFSYDVKMKEKGDIPEGYSVSREKKERFSLILESASTNQTSMYLCASRLQRYSNQPQHFGDGTRLSIL.